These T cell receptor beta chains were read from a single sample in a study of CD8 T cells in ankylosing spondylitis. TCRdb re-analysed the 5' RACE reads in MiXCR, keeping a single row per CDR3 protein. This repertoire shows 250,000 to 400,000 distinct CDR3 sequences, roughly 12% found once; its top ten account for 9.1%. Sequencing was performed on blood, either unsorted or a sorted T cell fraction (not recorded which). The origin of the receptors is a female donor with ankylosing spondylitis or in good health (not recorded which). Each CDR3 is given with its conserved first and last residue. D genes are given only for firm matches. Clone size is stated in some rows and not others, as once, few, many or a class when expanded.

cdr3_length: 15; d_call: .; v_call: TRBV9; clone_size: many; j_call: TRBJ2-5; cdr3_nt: TGTGCCAGCAGCGTAGCGGGGGGCCCACAAGAGACCCAGTACTTC; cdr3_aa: CASSVAGGPQETQYF
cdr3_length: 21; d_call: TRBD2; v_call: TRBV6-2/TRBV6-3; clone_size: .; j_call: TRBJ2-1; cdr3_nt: TGTGCCAGCAGTTACTCGATCCCATCCGGGACTAGTCCTTTGGTGAACAATGAGCAGTTCTTC; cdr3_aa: CASSYSIPSGTSPLVNNEQFF
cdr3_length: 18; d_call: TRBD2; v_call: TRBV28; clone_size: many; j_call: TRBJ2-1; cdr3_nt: TGTGCCAGCAGTCCACACCGGGACGGGACTATCTCCTACAATGAGCAGTTCTTC; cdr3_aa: CASSPHRDGTISYNEQFF
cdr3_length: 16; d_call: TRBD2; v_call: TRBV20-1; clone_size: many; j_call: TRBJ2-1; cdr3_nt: TGCAGTGCTAAGAGGTTAGCGGGATTTTTCTACAATGAGCAGTTCTTC; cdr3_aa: CSAKRLAGFFYNEQFF
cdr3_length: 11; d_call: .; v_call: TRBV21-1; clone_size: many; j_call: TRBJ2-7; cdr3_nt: TGTGCCAGCAACTCAGGGACCGGGCAGTACTTC; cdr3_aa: CASNSGTGQYF
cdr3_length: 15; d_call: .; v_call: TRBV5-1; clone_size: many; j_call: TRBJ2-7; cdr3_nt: TGCGCCAGCAGCTTGGCGGCAGGAATCTCCTACGAGCAGTACTTC; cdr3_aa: CASSLAAGISYEQYF
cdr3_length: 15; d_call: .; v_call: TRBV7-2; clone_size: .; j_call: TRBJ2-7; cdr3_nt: TGTGCCAGCAGCCCATCAGCGGTCAGCTCCTACGAGCAGTACTTC; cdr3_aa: CASSPSAVSSYEQYF
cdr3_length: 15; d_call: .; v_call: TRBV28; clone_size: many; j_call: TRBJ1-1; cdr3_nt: TGTGCCAGCGTTGAGTTGACAGCAGGGTACACTGAAGCTTTCTTT; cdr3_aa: CASVELTAGYTEAFF
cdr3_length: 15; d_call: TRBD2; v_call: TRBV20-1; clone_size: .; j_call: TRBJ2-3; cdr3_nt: TGCAGTGCTAGAGAGGGACTAGCATGGAAGGGTACGCAGTATTTT; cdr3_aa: CSAREGLAWKGTQYF
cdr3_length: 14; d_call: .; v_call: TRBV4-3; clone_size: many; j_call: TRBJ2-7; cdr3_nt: TGCGCCAGCAGCCAAGACGCCAGTTACTACGAGCAGTACTTC; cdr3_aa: CASSQDASYYEQYF
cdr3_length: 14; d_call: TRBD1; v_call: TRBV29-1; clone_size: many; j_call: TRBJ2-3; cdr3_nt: TGCAGCGTTGAGGGACAGCCTCGCGGAGATACGCAGTATTTT; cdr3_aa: CSVEGQPRGDTQYF
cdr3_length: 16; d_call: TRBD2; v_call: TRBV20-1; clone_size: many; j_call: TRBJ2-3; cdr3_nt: TGCAGTGCTAGCGGAGCCCGACTAGCGGGCACAGATACGCAGTATTTT; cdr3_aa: CSASGARLAGTDTQYF
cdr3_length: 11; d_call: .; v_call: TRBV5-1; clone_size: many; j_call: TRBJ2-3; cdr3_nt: TGCGCCAGCACTAACACAGATACGCAGTATTTT; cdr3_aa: CASTNTDTQYF
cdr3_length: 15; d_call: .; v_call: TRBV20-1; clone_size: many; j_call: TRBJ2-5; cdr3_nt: TGCAGTGCCTCCCGTGGGGGAGATACTAAAGAGACCCAGTACTTC; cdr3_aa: CSASRGGDTKETQYF
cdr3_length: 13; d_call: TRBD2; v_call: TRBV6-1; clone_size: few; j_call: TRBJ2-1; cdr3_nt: TGTGCCAGCAGTAATCCCCGGGGGGATGAGCAGTTCTTC; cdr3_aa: CASSNPRGDEQFF
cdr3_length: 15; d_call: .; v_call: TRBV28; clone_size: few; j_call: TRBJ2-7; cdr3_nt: TGTGCCAGCAGTTTTACGGGGGTGCCCTCCTACGAGCAGTACTTC; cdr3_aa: CASSFTGVPSYEQYF
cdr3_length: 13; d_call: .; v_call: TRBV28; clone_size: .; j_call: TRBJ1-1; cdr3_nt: TGTGCCAGCAGTTTACGGGGGAGTACTGAAGCTTTCTTT; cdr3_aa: CASSLRGSTEAFF
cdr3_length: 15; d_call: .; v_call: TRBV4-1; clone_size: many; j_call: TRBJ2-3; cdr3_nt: TGCGCCAGCAGCCAAAGCGACTATCAGGGGGATACGCAGTATTTT; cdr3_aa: CASSQSDYQGDTQYF
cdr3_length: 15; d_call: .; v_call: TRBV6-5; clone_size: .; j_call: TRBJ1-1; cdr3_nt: TGTGCCAGCAGTTACACCCTCCCATCTGACACTGAAGCTTTCTTT; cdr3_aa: CASSYTLPSDTEAFF
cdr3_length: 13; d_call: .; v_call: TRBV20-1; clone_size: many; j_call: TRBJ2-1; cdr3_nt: TGCAGTGCCCCTGAGGGGGGATACAATGAGCAGTTCTTC; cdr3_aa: CSAPEGGYNEQFF
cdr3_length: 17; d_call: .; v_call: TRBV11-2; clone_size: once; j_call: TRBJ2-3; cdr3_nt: TGTGCCAGCAGCTTAGTTTCGGCAGCGGGCCCCACAGATACGCAGTATTTT; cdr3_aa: CASSLVSAAGPTDTQYF
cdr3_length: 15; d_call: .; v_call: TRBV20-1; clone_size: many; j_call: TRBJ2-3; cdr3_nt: TGCAGTGCTAGAGGTGGGACCGGTAGCACAGATACGCAGTATTTT; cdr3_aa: CSARGGTGSTDTQYF
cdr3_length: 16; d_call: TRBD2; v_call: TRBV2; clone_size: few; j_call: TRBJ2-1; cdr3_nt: TGTGCCAGCAGTGAAGAGGTACTAGCGGGAGCCAATGAGCAGTTCTTC; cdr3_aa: CASSEEVLAGANEQFF
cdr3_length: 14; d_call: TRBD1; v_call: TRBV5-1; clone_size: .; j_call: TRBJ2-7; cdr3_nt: TGCGCCAGCAGCTTCCGACAGGGCAACTACGAGCAGTACTTC; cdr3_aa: CASSFRQGNYEQYF
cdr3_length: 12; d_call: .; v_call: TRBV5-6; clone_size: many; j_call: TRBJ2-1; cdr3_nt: TGTGCCAGCAGCTTAACAGACAATGAGCAGTTCTTC; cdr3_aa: CASSLTDNEQFF